These 25 T cell receptor beta chains came from one sample sequenced in a study of CD8 T cells in ankylosing spondylitis. Via MiXCR, TCRdb re-called the 5' RACE reads, giving one row per CDR3 protein. Of a few hundred thousand distinct CDR3 sequences in the sample, over 9.5% were seen once. Input material: blood, either unsorted or a sorted T cell fraction (not recorded which). These receptor sequences come from a male donor with ankylosing spondylitis or in good health (not recorded which).

With respect to this clonotype: Just one base apart from a much larger clone, this may be a read error. V and J are TRBV5-6 and TRBJ1-1; D not certain. CDR1 is SGHDT, CDR2 YYEEEE, per germline. Trimming pared 4 bases from V and 3 bases from J, leaving 7 bases between. This CDR3 spans 12 amino acids. The CDR3 bases are TGTGCCAGCAGCCCCGATCACACTGAAGCTTTCTTT. Protein product: CASSPDHTEAFF. Using reference TRBV5-6 and TRBJ1-1 for the parts outside the CDR3, the full variable domain is DAGVTQSPTHLIKTRGQQVTLRCSPKSGHDTVSWYQQALGQGPQFIFQYYEEEERQRGNFPDRFSGHQFPNYSSELNVNALLLGDSALYLCASSPDHTEAFFGQGTRLTVV.

This clonotype appeared many times. The rearrangement links TRBV29-1 to TRBJ2-5, with TRBD2 matching over 10 bases. V lost 7 bases and J lost 3; bases outside the gene matches: 2. Per germline, CDR1 SQVTM and CDR2 ANQGSEA. This CDR3 contains 12 residues. The DNA of the CDR3 is TGCAGCGCTAGCGGGGGTAAAGAGACCCAGTACTTC. It yields the protein CSASGGKETQYF.

This clonotype was found many times. The chain employs TRBV20-1 and TRBJ2-1, with D perhaps matching TRBD1 or TRBD2 (6 bases each). CDR3 size: 15 residues. The V gene lost 1 base and the J gene lost 4 bases, with 14 bases spanning the gap. Germline-derived CDR1 and CDR2 are DFQATT and SNEGSKA (reference sequence). The CDR3, as DNA: TGCAGTGCTAGAGCAAAGGGGGGAGGATACAATGAGCAGTTCTTC. Amino acids: CSARAKGGGYNEQFF.

This clonotype was picked up many times. The V gene is TRBV5-6, the J gene TRBJ2-5; D unresolved. The CDR3 has 13 residues. V was clipped by 0 bases and J by 2 bases, with 5 bases between them. From germline, CDR1 is SGHDT and CDR2 YYEEEE. The CDR3 nucleotides are TGTGCCAGCAGCTTGGATCCACAAGAGACCCAGTACTTC. This sequence encodes CASSLDPQETQYF.

Ten or more counts support this clonotype. This CDR3 is CASSRTGVNTGELFF. The CDR3 DNA follows: TGTGCCAGCAGTAGGACAGGGGTTAACACCGGGGAGCTGTTTTTT. The rearrangement uses TRBV12-3 or TRBV12-4 and TRBJ2-2; 9 bases map to TRBD1. V gave up 5 bases and J gave up 2 bases; unmatched junction bases: 3. The CDR3 is 15 residues long.

This clonotype was counted ten times or more. The chain couples TRBV20-1 to TRBJ2-3; 10 bases line up with TRBD2. There are 14 residues in the CDR3. V shed 3 bases, J shed 5 bases, and the junction held 5 bases outside the gene matches. CDR1 is DFQATT, CDR2 SNEGSKA, per germline (reference sequence). The CDR3 region has the DNA TGCAGTGCTAGTTTTCTAGCGGGGGTAGATACGCAGTATTTT. It is translated as CSASFLAGVDTQYF.

About this clonotype itself: A much larger clone differs by one base, so this may be a read error. J is TRBJ2-1 and V is TRBV10-3; 10 nucleotides line up with TRBD1. Trimming at V came to 6 bases and at J to 11 bases, leaving 16 bases not matched to a gene. Germline lookup yields CDR1 ENHRY and CDR2 SYGVKD. The CDR3 sequence is 16 residues long. The CDR3 DNA sequence: TGTGCCATCAGCCGGGGGACAGGGGATGACCTGAATAAGCAGTTCTTC. Residues: CAISRGTGDDLNKQFF.

Remarks on this clonotype: A much bigger clone sits one base away, suggesting this may be a read error. It is likely a read error, because the conserved phenylalanine at the end of the CDR3 is missing. The chain links TRBV7-2 to TRBJ2-7; 11 bases are shared with TRBD2. Germline V gene sequence: CDR1 SGHTA, CDR2 FQGNSA. V shed 3 bases, J shed 4 bases, and the junction held 2 bases outside the gene matches. The CDR3 loop spans 14 amino acids. The CDR3 region has the DNA TGTGCCAGCAGCTTCGGACTAGCGGGTTACGAGCAGTACCTC. This encodes CASSFGLAGYEQYL.

This chain links TRBV11-2 with TRBJ2-3; maybe TRBD2 (6 bases). This CDR3 has 14 residues. Trimming cost V 4 bases and J 2 bases, with 10 bases left between them. Germline CDR1 SGHAT, CDR2 FQNNGV. CDR3 sequence: CASSSGLNTDTQYF. The CDR3 DNA is TGTGCCAGCAGCTCGGGACTTAACACAGATACGCAGTATTTT.

This clonotype was recorded at least ten times. The CDR3 coding sequence is TGCAGTGCTAGAGATGGAGCGGGGATTACCTACGAGCAGTACTTC. Its protein product is CSARDGAGITYEQYF. The chain employs TRBV20-1 and TRBJ2-7, with 7 bases fitting TRBD2. The CDR3 covers 15 residues. V shed 0 bases, J shed 2 bases, and the junction held 7 bases outside the gene matches. In germline, CDR1 is DFQATT, CDR2 SNEGSKA (reference sequence).

The table lists this clonotype with a few counts. The chain employs TRBV11-2 and TRBJ2-4; D unresolved. CDR3 length: 14 residues. Trimming took 3 bases from V and 1 from J, leaving 7 bases between them. Germline CDR1 reads SGHAT; CDR2 reads FQNNGV. In DNA, the CDR3 is TGTGCCAGCAGCTTCAGTGGGGCCAAAAACATTCAGTACTTC. Protein sequence: CASSFSGAKNIQYF.

This clonotype was seen ten or more times. The rearrangement links TRBV12-3 or TRBV12-4 to TRBJ1-2; D not resolved. The V end lost 2 bases, the J end lost 6 bases, and 13 bases lay between the germline ends. This CDR3 is built from 14 residues. Here the CDR3 DNA reads TGTGCCAGCAGTTTACAGGACCCCGGCAATGGCTACACCTTC. As protein: CASSLQDPGNGYTF.

The sample holds many counts of this clonotype. The chain carries TRBV7-8 and TRBJ2-1; 11 bases line up with TRBD1. J gave up 2 bases and V 4 bases, and 4 bases lay outside the gene matches. This CDR3 has 16 amino acids. CDR1 and CDR2 from the germline V gene are SGHVS and FQNEAQ. The CDR3 protein is CASSSTGQGAYNEQFF. The CDR3 nucleotides read TGTGCCAGCAGCTCCACGGGACAGGGGGCCTACAATGAGCAGTTCTTC.

This clonotype was counted at least ten times. The chain links TRBV24-1 to TRBJ2-3; D possibly corresponds to TRBD2 (6 bases). CDR3 length equals 19 residues. Trimming shortened V by 4 bases and J by 6 bases, and 28 bases separated the two germline ends. Germline CDR1 and CDR2: KGHDR and SFDVKD. Here the CDR3 DNA reads TGTGCCACCAGTGACCCTTCCGGGGAACGAGGCGGGGCCCGGGATACGCAGTATTTT. This codes for CATSDPSGERGGARDTQYF.

Of note for this clonotype: This may stem from a read error, because a much larger clone lies one nucleotide away. The rearrangement links TRBV5-1 to TRBJ1-1; D remains unclear. Trimming shortened V by 4 bases and J by 0 bases, and 13 bases separated the two germline ends. CDR1 is SGHRS, CDR2 YFSETQ, per germline. The CDR3 has 15 amino acids. The CDR3 sequence: CASSPSYEMNTEAFF. The DNA of the CDR3 is TGCGCCAGCAGCCCCTCCTATGAGATGAACACTGAAGCTTTCTTT. The full variable domain, with the rest looked up from reference TRBV5-1 and TRBJ1-1, is KAGVTQTPRYLIKTRGQQVTLSCSPISGHRSVSWYQQTPGQGLQFLFEYFSETQRNKGNFPGRFSGRQFSNSRSEMNVSTLELGDSALYLCASSPSYEMNTEAFFGQGTRLTVV.

This clonotype was recorded many times. The J gene is TRBJ2-5, the V gene TRBV15; unclear D gene. Germline CDR1 and CDR2: LNHNV and YYDKDF (reference sequence). V was trimmed by 0 bases and J by 5 bases, leaving 10 bases between them. The CDR3 consists of 14 residues. Written as DNA, the CDR3 is TGTGCCACCAGCAGAGATCGGCCATCGGAGACCCAGTACTTC. This gives the protein CATSRDRPSETQYF.

This clonotype showed up just a few times. The chain uses TRBV11-1 and TRBJ2-1; TRBD2 matches at 12 bases. With V trimmed by 3 bases and J by 3 bases, 9 bases remained unmatched. This CDR3 region has 18 residues. Germline V CDR1 and CDR2: SGHAT, FQDESV (reference sequence). CDR3 amino acids: CASSFPLAGGAGYNEQFF. The DNA for the CDR3 is TGTGCCAGCAGCTTTCCTCTAGCGGGGGGGGCTGGCTACAATGAGCAGTTCTTC.

In its sample, this clonotype was seen many times. V and J are TRBV20-1 and TRBJ1-1; TRBD1 matches 7 bases. This CDR3 region has 15 residues. The germline V gene has CDR1 DFQATT and CDR2 SNEGSKA (reference sequence). The J segment lost 4 bases and the V segment lost 0 bases, leaving 8 bases of the junction unmatched. CDR3 in amino acids: CSARDSGRGSTEAFF. CDR3 nucleotide sequence: TGCAGTGCTAGAGATTCGGGCAGGGGGAGCACTGAAGCTTTCTTT.

There are many counts of this clonotype. The rearrangement links TRBV5-5 to TRBJ1-4, with D unclear. The CDR3 runs 15 residues. Germline values: CDR1 SGHKS, CDR2 YYEKEE (reference sequence). The V end was cut by 7 bases, the J end by 3 bases, with 16 bases between. The CDR3 spells CASGVPLRANEKLFF. CDR3 coding DNA: TGTGCCAGCGGGGTCCCCTTGAGGGCTAATGAAAAACTGTTTTTT.

This clonotype was observed a few times. The chain recombines TRBV7-2 with TRBJ1-3; maybe TRBD1 (6 bases). In germline, CDR1 is SGHTA, CDR2 FQGNSA. Trimming shortened V by 5 bases and J by 4 bases, and 12 bases separated the two germline ends. The CDR3 has 14 residues. Here the CDR3 reads CASSPRTAGNTIYF. The DNA for the CDR3 is TGTGCCAGCAGCCCAAGGACAGCCGGAAACACCATATATTTT.

The chain employs TRBV7-6 and TRBJ2-7; 7 positions match TRBD2. CDR1 and CDR2 (germline): SGHVS, FNYEAQ. The CDR3 is made up of 16 amino acids. V lost 5 bases and J lost 0; bases outside the gene matches: 10. CDR3 nucleotide sequence: TGTGCCAGCAGCCCTAGCACCGGGGGGAGCTCCTACGAGCAGTACTTC. As protein: CASSPSTGGSSYEQYF.

This clonotype has more than one count but fewer than ten. The rearrangement uses TRBV3-1 and TRBJ2-7; D remains unclear. This CDR3 is built from 15 residues. Trimming stripped 0 bases from V and 5 bases from J, with 14 bases between. Germline CDR1 and CDR2: LGHDT and YNNKEL (reference sequence). This CDR3 reads CASSQELVEWDEQYF. DNA for the CDR3: TGTGCCAGCAGCCAAGAATTGGTGGAATGGGACGAGCAGTACTTC.

This clonotype showed up many times. One end of the junction fails to match germline, which may point to a read error. The chain employs TRBV7-7 and TRBJ2-1, with TRBD1 as a possible D gene (5 bases). Germline CDR1 SSHAT, CDR2 FNYEAQ (reference sequence). The CDR3 runs to 13 residues. CDR3 region: CASSLAGNNEQFF. In DNA, the CDR3 is TGCGCCAGCAGCTTAGCAGGGAACAATGAGCAGTTCTTC.

This clonotype was found a few times. The chain is built from TRBV27 and TRBJ2-3; no clear D. Germline loops: CDR1 MNHEY, CDR2 SMNVEV (reference sequence). V was shortened by 4 bases and J by 2 bases, with 13 bases between the two germline ends. The CDR3 extends over 15 amino acids. CDR3 nucleotide sequence: TGTGCCAGCAGTTACGACACCTCACCCACAGATACGCAGTATTTT. Protein: CASSYDTSPTDTQYF.

A remark on this clonotype: Possible read error: a much larger clone is one base away. This chain links TRBV20-1 with TRBJ2-5, with D uncertain. CDR3 length: 12 amino acids. V shed 3 bases and J shed 2 bases, with 7 bases lying between them. Germline loops: CDR1 DFQATT, CDR2 SNEGSKA (reference sequence). The chain's CDR3 is CSASTTQETQYF. DNA of the CDR3: TGCAGTGCTAGTACGACTCAAGAGACCCAGTACTTC.